Listed below are T cell receptor beta chains from one sample, sequenced in a study of human thymus T cells. TCRdb's copy holds only in-frame clones and misses some; the assay was immunoSEQ multiplex PCR. This table holds some 44,000 clones, 95% found once. Input material: blood. The origin of the receptors is a girl under three years old with a congenital heart defect but otherwise immunologically healthy. Each CDR3 is given with its conserved first and last residue. The D gene is left open where the match is weak. A row's size may be missing; if present it is once, few, many or a size class.

size,J,D,V,DNA,CDR3
.,TRBJ1-1,.,TRBV28,TGTGCCAGCAGGTTTAAGGGACCAGCTTTCTTT,CASRFKGPAFF
.,TRBJ2-3,.,TRBV6-6,TGTGCCAGCAGTTTGGACTTCCTCCCCACAGATACGCAGTATTTT,CASSLDFLPTDTQYF
.,TRBJ1-2,.,TRBV9,TGTGCCAGCTTCCACGGCGGGGGTGGCTACACCTTC,CASFHGGGGYTF
.,TRBJ1-1,TRBD1,TRBV2,TGTGCCAGCAGGGTAGAAGAGGGGGCACCTGAAGCTTTCTTT,CASRVEEGAPEAFF
.,TRBJ1-1,.,TRBV5-1,TGCGCCAGCAGCTTGGCCTCGGGGGGTGAGACTGAAGCTTTCTTT,CASSLASGGETEAFF
.,TRBJ1-5,.,TRBV28,TGTGCCAGCAGGGGCTTGGCGGGGCTTAGCAATCAGCCCCAGCATTTT,CASRGLAGLSNQPQHF
.,TRBJ1-1,.,TRBV5-4,TGTGCCAGCAGCTTGCAGGTTCGCGGAAACACTGAAGCTTTCTTT,CASSLQVRGNTEAFF
.,TRBJ1-1,TRBD1,TRBV7-6,TGTGCCAGCAGCTTAGTAAGACAGGGGATCAACACTGAAGCTTTCTTT,CASSLVRQGINTEAFF
.,TRBJ2-1,.,TRBV10-2,TGCGCCAGCAGTGGTCTAGCTTCGGCCTACAATGAGCAGTTCTTC,CASSGLASAYNEQFF
.,TRBJ2-3,.,TRBV5-1,TGCGCCAGCAGCTTGGCCGGGACAACCTTTTCGGGCACAGATACGCAGTATTTT,CASSLAGTTFSGTDTQYF
.,TRBJ1-2,TRBD1,TRBV5-1,TGCGCCAGCAGCCCGGCGAGTACAGGGGTGTATGGCTACACCTTC,CASSPASTGVYGYTF
.,TRBJ2-7,TRBD2,TRBV4-3,TGCGCCAGCAGCCAAGTCGTAGCGGGAGGTCGCTACGAGCAGTACTTC,CASSQVVAGGRYEQYF
.,TRBJ2-1,TRBD2,TRBV7-2,TGTGCCAGCAGCTTATCCGGGAGGCCCCGCGTCCAGAATGAGCAGTTCTTC,CASSLSGRPRVQNEQFF
.,TRBJ2-5,.,TRBV28,TGTGCCAGCAGTTCCCGACTAGTTGAGTTGGAGACCCAGTACTTC,CASSSRLVELETQYF
once,TRBJ1-1,.,TRBV11-2,TGTGCCAGCAGCTTAGTCAAGGGGGGAGGAGCTTTCTTT,CASSLVKGGGAFF
.,TRBJ2-1,.,TRBV11-2,TGTGCCAGCCAAAAATTCGATGAGCAGTTCTTC,CASQKFDEQFF
.,TRBJ2-7,TRBD2,TRBV7-9,TGTGCCAGCAGCTTAGGGGGGACTAGAATCGACGAGCAGTACTTC,CASSLGGTRIDEQYF
.,TRBJ1-2,.,TRBV30,TGTGCCTGGAGTGTACCCCCCCGGGCCTTCTATGGCTACACCTTC,CAWSVPPRAFYGYTF
.,TRBJ1-3,TRBD1,TRBV28,TGTGCCAGCACCTGGGGTACAGGGGTCGGAAACACCATATATTTT,CASTWGTGVGNTIYF
.,TRBJ2-7,TRBD1,TRBV5-8,TGTGCCAGCAGCTTTGGGGACAGGGCCTACGAGCAGTACTTC,CASSFGDRAYEQYF
.,TRBJ2-3,TRBD2,TRBV27,TGTGCCAGGCGGACTAGCGGGAGCACAGATACGCAGTATTTT,CARRTSGSTDTQYF
.,TRBJ1-1,.,TRBV28,TGTGCCAGCAGTTTTGGGACTGAAGCTTTCTTT,CASSFGTEAFF
.,TRBJ2-7,.,TRBV11-2,TGTGCCAGCAGGCCTAAAGCAGGATACGAGCAGTACTTC,CASRPKAGYEQYF
.,TRBJ2-1,.,TRBV10-1,TGCGCCAGCAGTGCCCTCACAGGGAGCCCCGAGCAGTTCTTC,CASSALTGSPEQFF
.,TRBJ2-5,.,TRBV28,TGTGCCAGCAGTTCCCAAGGGGCCCAGTACTTC,CASSSQGAQYF
.,TRBJ2-3,.,TRBV4-2,TGTGCCAGCAGCCAAGGTAGGGAGACAGATACGCAGTATTTT,CASSQGRETDTQYF
.,TRBJ2-1,TRBD2,TRBV18,TGTGCCAGCTCACTGGCGGGAGGATCCTACAATGAGCAGTTCTTC,CASSLAGGSYNEQFF
.,TRBJ1-5,.,TRBV19,TGTGCCAGTAGTGCATACCCAGGGGAGAGGGCCAATCAGCCCCAGCATTTT,CASSAYPGERANQPQHF
.,TRBJ2-5,.,TRBV7-9,TGTGCCAGCAGCTTAGGAACACAGTTCCAAGAGACCCAGTACTTC,CASSLGTQFQETQYF
.,TRBJ2-7,.,TRBV4-1,TGCGCCAGCAGCCAAGGGTTACTAGCAGACTCCTACGAGCAGTACTTC,CASSQGLLADSYEQYF
.,TRBJ2-3,.,TRBV27,TGTGCCAGCAGTTTATGGGGCACAGATACGCAGTATTTT,CASSLWGTDTQYF
.,TRBJ2-3,TRBD2,TRBV18,TGTGCCAGCTCACCCGGTACTAGCGGGACTACTAATACGCAGTATTTT,CASSPGTSGTTNTQYF
.,TRBJ2-1,TRBD2,TRBV14,TGTGCCAGCAGCCGACGGACTAGCGGGTTTTCCTACAATGAGCAGTTCTTC,CASSRRTSGFSYNEQFF
.,TRBJ2-3,TRBD1,TRBV5-1,TGCGCCAGCAGCTTGGGACAGGGCGTCACAGATACGCAGTATTTT,CASSLGQGVTDTQYF
.,TRBJ2-5,TRBD2,TRBV5-4,TGTGCCAGCGGTAGCGGGCCCCAAGAGACCCAGTACTTC,CASGSGPQETQYF
few,TRBJ1-1,.,TRBV27,TGTGCCAGCAGTTTAAACAGGGACACTGAAGCTTTCTTT,CASSLNRDTEAFF
.,TRBJ2-2,TRBD1,TRBV14,TGTGCCAGCAGCCGGTTGGGACAGAAAGCGACCGGGGAGCTGTTTTTT,CASSRLGQKATGELFF
.,TRBJ2-1,TRBD2,TRBV7-6,TGTGCCAGCAGCACGAGCGGGAGGGCCAACAATGAGCAGTTCTTC,CASSTSGRANNEQFF
.,TRBJ2-1,.,TRBV27,TGTGCCAGCAGTTTCACAAAAAATGAGCAGTTCTTC,CASSFTKNEQFF
.,TRBJ1-2,TRBD1,TRBV6-1,TGTGCCAGCAGTGAAGCTTTACAGTCAACCAGGGGGCTCTATGGCTACACCTTC,CASSEALQSTRGLYGYTF
.,TRBJ2-1,.,TRBV7-2,TGTGCCAGCAGCTGGGCCGTGGGCTACAATGAGCAGTTCTTC,CASSWAVGYNEQFF
.,TRBJ2-2,.,TRBV7-2,TGTGCCAGCAGCCTCGGACCCTCTTTAAACACCGGGGAGCTGTTTTTT,CASSLGPSLNTGELFF
.,TRBJ2-1,TRBD2,TRBV18,TGTGCCAGCTCATCAGGACTAGCGGGAGGGAATGAGCAGTTCTTC,CASSSGLAGGNEQFF
.,TRBJ1-2,.,TRBV29-1,TGCAGCGTTGAAGATCCCGGGCGCGGTGCCTATGGCTACACCTTC,CSVEDPGRGAYGYTF
.,TRBJ2-7,.,TRBV29-1,TGCAGCGTTACTAAATATGGACCCGGCTACGAGCAGTACTTC,CSVTKYGPGYEQYF
.,TRBJ2-7,.,TRBV30,TGTGCCTGGAGGGGTTCGCGTGGGAGATGGCCCTACGAGCAGTACTTC,CAWRGSRGRWPYEQYF
.,TRBJ1-2,.,TRBV7-2,TGTGCCAGCAGCTTAGGGCCGGGGCCCCAAAACCAAGACTACACCTTC,CASSLGPGPQNQDYTF
.,TRBJ2-3,.,TRBV20-1,TGCAGTGCTTCGAGCTTTGATACGCAGTATTTT,CSASSFDTQYF
.,TRBJ2-3,.,TRBV7-9,TGTGCCAGCAGCTTAAGAGGGAGCACAGATACGCAGTATTTT,CASSLRGSTDTQYF